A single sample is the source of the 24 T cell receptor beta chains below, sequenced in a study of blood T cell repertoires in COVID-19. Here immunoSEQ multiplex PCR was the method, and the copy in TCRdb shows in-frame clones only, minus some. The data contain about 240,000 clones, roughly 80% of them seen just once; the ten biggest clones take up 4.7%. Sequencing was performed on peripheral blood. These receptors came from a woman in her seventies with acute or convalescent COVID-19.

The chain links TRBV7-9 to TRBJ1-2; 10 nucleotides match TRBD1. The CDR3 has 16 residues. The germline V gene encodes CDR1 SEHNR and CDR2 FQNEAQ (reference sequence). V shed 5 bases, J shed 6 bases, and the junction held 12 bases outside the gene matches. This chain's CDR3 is CASSRDRGYSGDGYTF. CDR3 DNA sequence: TGTGCCAGCAGCCGGGACAGGGGCTACTCCGGAGATGGCTACACCTTC.

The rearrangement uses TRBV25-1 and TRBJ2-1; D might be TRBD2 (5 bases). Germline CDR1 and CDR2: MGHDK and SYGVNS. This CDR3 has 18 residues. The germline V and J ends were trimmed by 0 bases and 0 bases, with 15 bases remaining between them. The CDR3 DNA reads TGTGCCAGCAGTGAATATCCCAGCGGCTTCAGCTCCTACAATGAGCAGTTCTTC. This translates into CASSEYPSGFSSYNEQFF. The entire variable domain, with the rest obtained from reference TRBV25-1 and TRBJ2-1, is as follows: EADIYQTPRYLVIGTGKKITLECSQTMGHDKMYWYQQDPGMELHLIHYSYGVNSTEKGDLSSESTVSRIRTEHFPLTLESARPSHTSQYLCASSEYPSGFSSYNEQFFGPGTRLTVL.

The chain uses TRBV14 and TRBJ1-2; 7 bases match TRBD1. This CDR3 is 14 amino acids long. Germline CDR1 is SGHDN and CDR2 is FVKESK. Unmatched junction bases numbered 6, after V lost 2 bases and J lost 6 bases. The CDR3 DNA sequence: TGTGCCAGCAGCCAAAACAGGGGTGCCCATGGCTACACCTTC. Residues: CASSQNRGAHGYTF.

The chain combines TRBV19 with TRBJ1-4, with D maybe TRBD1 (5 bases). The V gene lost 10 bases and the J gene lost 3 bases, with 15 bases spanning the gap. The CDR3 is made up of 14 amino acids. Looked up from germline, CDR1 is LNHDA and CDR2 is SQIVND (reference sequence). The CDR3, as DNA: TGTGCCACTAGACAGCGGTTTTCTAATGAAAAACTGTTTTTT. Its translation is CATRQRFSNEKLFF. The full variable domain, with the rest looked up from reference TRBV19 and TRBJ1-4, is DGGITQSPKYLFRKEGQNVTLSCEQNLNHDAMYWYRQDPGQGLRLIYYSQIVNDFQKGDIAEGYSVSREKKESFPLTVTSAQKNPTAFYLCATRQRFSNEKLFFGSGTQLSVL.

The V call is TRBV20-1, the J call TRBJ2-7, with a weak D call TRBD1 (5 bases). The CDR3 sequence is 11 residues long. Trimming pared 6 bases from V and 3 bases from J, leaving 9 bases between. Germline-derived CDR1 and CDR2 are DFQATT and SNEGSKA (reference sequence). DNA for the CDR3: TGCAGTGCCCCGACAGTCTACGAGCAGTACTTC. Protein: CSAPTVYEQYF.

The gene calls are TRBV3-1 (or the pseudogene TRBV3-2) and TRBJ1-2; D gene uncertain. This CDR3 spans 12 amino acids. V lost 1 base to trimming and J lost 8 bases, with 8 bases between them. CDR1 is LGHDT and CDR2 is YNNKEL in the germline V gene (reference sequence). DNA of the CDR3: TGTGCCAGCAGCCAAGGACCGGGAGGCTACACCTTC. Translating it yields CASSQGPGGYTF.

The CDR3 DNA is TGTGCCAGCCGCAGCGGGGGGTTGTCTGGAAACACCATATATTTT. Translation gives CASRSGGLSGNTIYF. This chain joins TRBV19 and TRBJ1-3; tentatively, D is TRBD1 (5 bases). CDR3 length: 15 amino acids. Germline V lookup: CDR1 LNHDA, CDR2 SQIVND (reference sequence). V was shortened by 9 bases and J by 1 base, with 16 bases between the two germline ends. Variable domain in full (rest from reference TRBV19 and TRBJ1-3): DGGITQSPKYLFRKEGQNVTLSCEQNLNHDAMYWYRQDPGQGLRLIYYSQIVNDFQKGDIAEGYSVSREKKESFPLTVTSAQKNPTAFYLCASRSGGLSGNTIYFGEGSWLTVV.

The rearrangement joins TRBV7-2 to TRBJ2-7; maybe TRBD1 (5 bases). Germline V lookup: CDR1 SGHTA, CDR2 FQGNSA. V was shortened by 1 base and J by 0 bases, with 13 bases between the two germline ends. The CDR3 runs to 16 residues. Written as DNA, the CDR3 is TGTGCCAGCAGCTTAGGGGGCTTTTCCAGCTCCTACGAGCAGTACTTC. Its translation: CASSLGGFSSSYEQYF.

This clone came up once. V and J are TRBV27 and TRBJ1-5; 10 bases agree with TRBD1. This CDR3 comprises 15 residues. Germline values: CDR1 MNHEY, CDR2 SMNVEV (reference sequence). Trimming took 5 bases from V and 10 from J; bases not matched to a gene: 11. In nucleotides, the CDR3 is TGTGCCAGCAGTGCCGGGACAGGGGATTGGGGACCCCAGCATTTT. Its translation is CASSAGTGDWGPQHF.

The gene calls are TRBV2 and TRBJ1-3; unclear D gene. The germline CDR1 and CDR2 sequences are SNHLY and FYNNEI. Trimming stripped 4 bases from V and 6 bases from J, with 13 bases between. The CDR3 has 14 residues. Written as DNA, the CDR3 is TGTGCCAGCAGTGCGGGTATGCCTGAAAACACCATATATTTT. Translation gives CASSAGMPENTIYF.

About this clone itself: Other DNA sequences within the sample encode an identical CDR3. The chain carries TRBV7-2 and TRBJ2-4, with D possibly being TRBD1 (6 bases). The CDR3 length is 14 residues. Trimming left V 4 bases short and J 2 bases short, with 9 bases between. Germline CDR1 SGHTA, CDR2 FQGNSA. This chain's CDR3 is CASSSTGTKNIQYF. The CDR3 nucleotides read TGTGCCAGCAGCTCCACAGGGACCAAAAACATTCAGTACTTC.

The CDR3 coding sequence is TGTGCCAGCAGTGACAGGGGGCGTGGGAATGGCTACACCTTC. Its protein product is CASSDRGRGNGYTF. This rearrangement joins TRBV6-1 to TRBJ1-2; TRBD1 matches 8 bases. The V gene's germline CDR1 is MNHNS and CDR2 SASEGT. Germline trimming cut 3 bases from V and 6 bases from J; bases unmatched to any gene: 6. The CDR3 length is 14 residues.

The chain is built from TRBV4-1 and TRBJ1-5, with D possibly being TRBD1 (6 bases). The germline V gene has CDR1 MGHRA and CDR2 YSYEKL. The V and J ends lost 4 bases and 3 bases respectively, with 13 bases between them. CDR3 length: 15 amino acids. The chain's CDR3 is CASSRGDTSNQPQHF. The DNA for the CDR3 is TGCGCCAGCAGCCGAGGGGACACCTCCAATCAGCCCCAGCATTTT.

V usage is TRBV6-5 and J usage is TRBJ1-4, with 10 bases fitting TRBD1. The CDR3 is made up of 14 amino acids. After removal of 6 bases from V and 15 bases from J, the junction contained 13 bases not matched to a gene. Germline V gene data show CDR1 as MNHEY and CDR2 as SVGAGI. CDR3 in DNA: TGTGCCAGCAGATCCGGGACAGGGGCCTATGGGGTGTTTTTT. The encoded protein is CASRSGTGAYGVFF.

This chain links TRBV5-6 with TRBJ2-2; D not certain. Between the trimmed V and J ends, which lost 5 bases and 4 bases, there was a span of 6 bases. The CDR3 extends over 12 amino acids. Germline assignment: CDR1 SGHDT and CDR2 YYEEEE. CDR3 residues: CASRTFTGELFF. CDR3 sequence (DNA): TGTGCCAGCAGAACTTTCACCGGGGAGCTGTTTTTT.

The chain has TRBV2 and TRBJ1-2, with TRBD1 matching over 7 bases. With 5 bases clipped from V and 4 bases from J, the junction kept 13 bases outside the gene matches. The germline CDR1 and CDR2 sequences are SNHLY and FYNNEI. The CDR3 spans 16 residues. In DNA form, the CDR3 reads TGTGCCAGCAGTTCAACCAACAGGGGAATGGGCTATGGCTACACCTTC. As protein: CASSSTNRGMGYGYTF.

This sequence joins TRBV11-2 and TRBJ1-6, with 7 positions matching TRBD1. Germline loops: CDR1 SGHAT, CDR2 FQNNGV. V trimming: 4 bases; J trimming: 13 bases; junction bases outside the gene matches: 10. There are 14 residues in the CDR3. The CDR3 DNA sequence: TGTGCCAGCAGCTACAGGGGAACTTCAGGTCCCCTCCACTTT. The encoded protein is CASSYRGTSGPLHF.

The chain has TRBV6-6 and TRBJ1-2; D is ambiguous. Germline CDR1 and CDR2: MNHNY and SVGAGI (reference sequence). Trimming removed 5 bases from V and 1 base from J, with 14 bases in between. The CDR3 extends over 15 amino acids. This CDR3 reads CASSPPEGYNYGYTF. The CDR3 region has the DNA TGTGCCAGCAGTCCCCCGGAGGGCTATAACTATGGCTACACCTTC.

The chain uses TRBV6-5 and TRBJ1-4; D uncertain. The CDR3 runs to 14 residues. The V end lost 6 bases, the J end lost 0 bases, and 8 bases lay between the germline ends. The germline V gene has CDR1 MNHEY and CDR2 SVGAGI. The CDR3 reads CASRWATTNEKLFF. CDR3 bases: TGTGCCAGCAGGTGGGCAACAACTAATGAAAAACTGTTTTTT.

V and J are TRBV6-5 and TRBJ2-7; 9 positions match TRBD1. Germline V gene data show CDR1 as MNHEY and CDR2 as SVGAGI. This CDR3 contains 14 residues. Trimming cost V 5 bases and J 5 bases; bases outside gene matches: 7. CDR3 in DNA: TGTGCCAGCAGTCTTGGACAGGGGTCCCACGAGCAGTACTTC. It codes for CASSLGQGSHEQYF.

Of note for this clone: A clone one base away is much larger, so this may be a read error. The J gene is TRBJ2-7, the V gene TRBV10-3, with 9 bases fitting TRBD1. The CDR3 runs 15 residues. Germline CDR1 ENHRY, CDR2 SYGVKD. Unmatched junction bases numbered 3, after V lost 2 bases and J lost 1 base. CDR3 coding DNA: TGTGCCATCAGTGAGACCGGGACAGGGTCCTACGAGCAGTACTTC. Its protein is CAISETGTGSYEQYF.

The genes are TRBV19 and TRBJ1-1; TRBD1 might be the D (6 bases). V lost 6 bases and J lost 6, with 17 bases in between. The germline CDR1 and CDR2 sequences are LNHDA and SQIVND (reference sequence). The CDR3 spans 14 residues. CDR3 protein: CASRTRGADAEAFF. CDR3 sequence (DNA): TGTGCCAGTAGGACCCGGGGGGCCGACGCTGAAGCTTTCTTT.

This CDR3 is CASSSRDINQPQHF. Here the CDR3 DNA reads TGTGCCAGCAGTAGTCGGGACATTAATCAGCCCCAGCATTTT. The V call is TRBV6-5, the J call TRBJ1-5; TRBD1 might be the D (6 bases). Germline CDR1 reads MNHEY; CDR2 reads SVGAGI. The CDR3 is 14 residues long. With 5 bases removed from V and 4 bases from J, the gap between germline ends came to 12 bases.

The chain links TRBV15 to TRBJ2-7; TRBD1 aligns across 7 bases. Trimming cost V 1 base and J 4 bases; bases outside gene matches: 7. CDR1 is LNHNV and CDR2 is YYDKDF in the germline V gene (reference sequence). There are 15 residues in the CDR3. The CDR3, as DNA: TGTGCCACCAGCAGAGCCCGGGACAGCTTATACGAGCAGTACTTC. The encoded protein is CATSRARDSLYEQYF.